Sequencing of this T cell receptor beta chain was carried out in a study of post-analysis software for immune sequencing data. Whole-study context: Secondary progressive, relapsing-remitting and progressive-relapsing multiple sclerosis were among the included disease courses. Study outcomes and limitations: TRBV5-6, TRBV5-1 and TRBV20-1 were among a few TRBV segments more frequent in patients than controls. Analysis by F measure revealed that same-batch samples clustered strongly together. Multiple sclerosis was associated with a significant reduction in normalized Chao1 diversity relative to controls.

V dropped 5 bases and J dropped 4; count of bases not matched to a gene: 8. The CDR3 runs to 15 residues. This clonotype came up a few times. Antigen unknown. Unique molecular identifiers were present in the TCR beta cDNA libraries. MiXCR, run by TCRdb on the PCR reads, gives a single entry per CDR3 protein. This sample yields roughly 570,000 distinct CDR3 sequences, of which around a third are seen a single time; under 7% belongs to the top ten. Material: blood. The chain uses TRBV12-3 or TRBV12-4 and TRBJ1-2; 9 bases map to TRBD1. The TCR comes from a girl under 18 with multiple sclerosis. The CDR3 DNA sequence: TGTGCCAGCAGTGCTACAGGGGGCTGGAGCTATGGCTACACCTTC. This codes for CASSATGGWSYGYTF.